The rows below give T cell receptor beta chains drawn from one sample of a study of T cells in localized non-small cell lung cancer. Method: immunoSEQ multiplex PCR; TCRdb's copy keeps in-frame clones and lacks some. Counted here are fewer than 35,000 clones, roughly 87% occurring once; the ten biggest clones make up 15% to 20%. The sample here was peripheral blood mononuclear cells, taken before any cancer treatment. The source is a man between 35 and 75 years old with stage III lung adenocarcinoma. Each CDR3 is given with its conserved first and last residue. A D gene is named only where the DNA matches it firmly. Only part of the rows carry a size: once, few, many, or a class if the clone is expanded.

TRBV5-4,TRBJ2-7,TRBD1,.,CASSPDRGQYEQYF,TGTGCCAGCAGCCCGGACAGGGGGCAATACGAGCAGTACTTC
TRBV6-5,TRBJ2-7,TRBD1,.,CASSLGQDDSYEQYF,TGTGCCAGCAGTCTCGGACAGGACGACTCCTACGAGCAGTACTTC
TRBV18,TRBJ1-5,TRBD1,few,CASSPDRGGNQPQHF,TGTGCCAGCTCTCCAGACAGGGGGGGCAATCAGCCCCAGCATTTT
TRBV4-3,TRBJ2-1,.,.,CASSPEVRAYNEQFF,TGCGCCAGCAGCCCAGAAGTGAGGGCCTACAATGAGCAGTTCTTC
TRBV7-2,TRBJ1-2,TRBD1,.,CASSLAGQGAGGYTF,TGTGCCAGCAGCTTAGCCGGGCAGGGGGCTGGCGGCTACACCTTC
TRBV11-2,TRBJ2-2,TRBD2,.,CASSTSGLAGAGELFF,TGTGCCAGCAGCACCTCGGGACTAGCGGGGGCCGGGGAGCTGTTTTTT
TRBV6-5,TRBJ2-7,.,.,CASRGTFASYEQYF,TGTGCCAGCAGGGGGACTTTCGCTTCCTACGAGCAGTACTTC
TRBV4-2,TRBJ2-3,TRBD1,.,CASSPVGQGADTQYF,TGTGCCAGCAGCCCAGTAGGACAGGGGGCGGATACGCAGTATTTT
TRBV6-5,TRBJ1-1,.,.,CASSYSRNTEAFF,TGCGCCAGCAGTTACTCCCGGAACACTGAAGCTTTCTTT
TRBV5-4,TRBJ2-3,.,.,CASSDGRTKGDTQYF,TGTGCCAGCAGCGACGGACGAACTAAGGGAGATACGCAGTATTTT
TRBV7-2,TRBJ1-2,.,.,CASSLLGRDFGYTF,TGTGCCAGCAGCTTACTCGGCAGGGATTTTGGCTACACCTTC
TRBV7-2,TRBJ1-2,.,.,CASTILGAVRVGYTF,TGTGCCAGTACCATCCTTGGGGCCGTTCGAGTGGGCTACACCTTC
TRBV7-2,TRBJ2-1,TRBD2,.,CASTLMVAGRNEQFF,TGTGCCAGCACCCTAATGGTAGCGGGGAGGAATGAGCAGTTCTTC
TRBV6-4,TRBJ2-7,.,once,CASSDSEYF,TGTGCCAGCAGTGACTCTGAGTACTTC
TRBV6-5,TRBJ2-1,TRBD1,.,CASSWDSQRNEQFF,TGTGCCAGCAGTTGGGACAGCCAACGCAATGAGCAGTTCTTC
TRBV4-1,TRBJ2-7,.,.,CASSQEVQFYEQYF,TGCGCCAGCAGCCAAGAGGTGCAATTCTACGAGCAGTACTTC
TRBV27,TRBJ2-2,.,.,CASRKRLSTGELFF,TGTGCCAGCAGAAAACGACTCAGCACCGGGGAGCTGTTTTTT
TRBV10-3,TRBJ2-2,TRBD1,.,CAISGQVNTGELFF,TGTGCCATCAGCGGACAGGTGAACACCGGGGAGCTGTTTTTT
TRBV6-5,TRBJ1-1,.,.,CASRDTGGNTEAFF,TGTGCCAGCAGGGATACCGGGGGGAACACTGAAGCTTTCTTT
TRBV4-3,TRBJ1-4,.,.,CASSRQPPRSGGEKLFF,TGCGCCAGCAGCCGCCAACCACCGCGCTCAGGAGGTGAAAAACTGTTTTTT
TRBV7-9,TRBJ2-5,TRBD2,.,CASSLGAGGFQETQYF,TGTGCCAGCAGCTTAGGAGCGGGGGGCTTCCAAGAGACCCAGTACTTC
TRBV6-1,TRBJ1-6,.,.,CASRNTYNSPLHF,TGTGCCAGCCGTAACACCTATAATTCACCCCTCCACTTT